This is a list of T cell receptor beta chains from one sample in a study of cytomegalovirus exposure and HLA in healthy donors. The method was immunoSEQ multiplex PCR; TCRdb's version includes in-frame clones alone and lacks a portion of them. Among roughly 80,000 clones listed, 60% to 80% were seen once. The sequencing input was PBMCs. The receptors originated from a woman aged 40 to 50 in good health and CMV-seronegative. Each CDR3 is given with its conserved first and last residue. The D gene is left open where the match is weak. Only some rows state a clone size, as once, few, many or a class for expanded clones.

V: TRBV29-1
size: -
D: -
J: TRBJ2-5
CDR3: CSVAPRLTEETQYF
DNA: TGCAGCGTTGCCCCTCGACTAACCGAAGAGACCCAGTACTTC

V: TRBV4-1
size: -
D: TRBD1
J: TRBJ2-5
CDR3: CASSQVGTEETQYF
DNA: TGCGCCAGCAGCCAAGTAGGGACAGAAGAGACCCAGTACTTC

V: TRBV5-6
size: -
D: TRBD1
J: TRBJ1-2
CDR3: CASSPETGEDYGYTF
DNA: TGTGCCAGCAGCCCCGAGACAGGGGAAGACTATGGCTACACCTTC

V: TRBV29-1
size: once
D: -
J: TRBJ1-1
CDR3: CSVANREAFF
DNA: TGCAGCGTTGCAAACAGGGAAGCTTTCTTT

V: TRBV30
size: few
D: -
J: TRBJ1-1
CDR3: CAWSVTHNTEAFF
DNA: TGTGCCTGGAGTGTGACACATAACACTGAAGCTTTCTTT

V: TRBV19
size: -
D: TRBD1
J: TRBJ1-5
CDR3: CASSIRKGDRYSNQPQHF
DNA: TGTGCCAGTAGTATAAGGAAGGGGGACAGGTATAGCAATCAGCCCCAGCATTTT

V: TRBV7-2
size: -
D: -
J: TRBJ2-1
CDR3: CASSNPVATEQFF
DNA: TGTGCCAGCAGCAACCCCGTCGCCACAGAGCAGTTCTTC

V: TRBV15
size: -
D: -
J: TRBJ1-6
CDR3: CATSRERTPLHF
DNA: TGTGCCACCAGCAGAGAGAGGACACCCCTCCACTTT

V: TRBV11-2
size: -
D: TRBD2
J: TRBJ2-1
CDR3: CASSLGIGGINNEQFF
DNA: TGTGCCAGCAGCTTAGGGATCGGGGGGATCAACAATGAGCAGTTCTTC

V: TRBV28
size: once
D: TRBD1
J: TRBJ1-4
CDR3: CAGSDRGGNEKLFF
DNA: TGTGCCGGCAGTGACAGGGGAGGTAATGAAAAACTGTTTTTT

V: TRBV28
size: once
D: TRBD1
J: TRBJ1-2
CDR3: CASSAAGTGDRYGYTF
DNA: TGTGCCAGCAGTGCGGCCGGGACAGGGGATCGCTATGGCTACACCTTC

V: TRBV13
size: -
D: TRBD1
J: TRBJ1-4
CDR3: CASSQGQGARGEKLFF
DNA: TGTGCCAGCAGTCAGGGACAGGGGGCGCGGGGTGAAAAACTGTTTTTT

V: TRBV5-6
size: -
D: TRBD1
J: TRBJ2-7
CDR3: CASSFKRTGGTYEQYF
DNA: TGTGCCAGCAGCTTCAAGAGGACAGGGGGAACCTACGAGCAGTACTTC

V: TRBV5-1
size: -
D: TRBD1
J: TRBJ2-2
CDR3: CASSKGTGEDTGELFF
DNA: TGCGCCAGCAGCAAGGGGACAGGGGAGGACACCGGGGAGCTGTTTTTT

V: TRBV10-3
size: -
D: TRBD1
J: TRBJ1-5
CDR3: CAIGGTGDVSNQPQHF
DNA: TGTGCCATCGGCGGGACAGGCGACGTGAGCAATCAGCCCCAGCATTTT

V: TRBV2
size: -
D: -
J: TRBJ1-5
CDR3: CASSEATHSNQPQHF
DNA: TGTGCCAGCAGTGAGGCCACCCATAGCAATCAGCCCCAGCATTTT

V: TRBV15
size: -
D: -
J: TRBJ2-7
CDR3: CATRDTGNYEQYF
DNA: TGTGCCACCAGGGATACAGGGAACTACGAGCAGTACTTC

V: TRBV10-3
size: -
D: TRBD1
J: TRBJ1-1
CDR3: CAISESTGRTSTEAFF
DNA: TGTGCCATCAGTGAGTCGACAGGGCGTACGAGCACTGAAGCTTTCTTT

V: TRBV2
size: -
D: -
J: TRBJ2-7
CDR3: CASSDVYTLAGQYEQYF
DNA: TGTGCCAGCAGTGACGTTTACACCTTGGCAGGGCAGTACGAGCAGTACTTC

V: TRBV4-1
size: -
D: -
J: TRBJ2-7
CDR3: CASSPPVRSYEQYF
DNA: TGCGCCAGCAGCCCTCCGGTACGGAGCTACGAGCAGTACTTC

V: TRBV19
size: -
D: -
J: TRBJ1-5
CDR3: CASSTGRREPQHF
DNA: TGTGCCAGTAGTACCGGGAGGCGGGAGCCCCAGCATTTT

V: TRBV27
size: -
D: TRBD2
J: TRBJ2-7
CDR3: CASSLRGLAGALYEQYF
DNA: TGTGCCAGCAGTTTAAGGGGGCTAGCGGGAGCCCTCTACGAGCAGTACTTC

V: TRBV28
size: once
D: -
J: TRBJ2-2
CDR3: CASTIGGIANTGELFF
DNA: TGTGCCAGCACCATCGGCGGGATTGCGAACACCGGGGAGCTGTTTTTT

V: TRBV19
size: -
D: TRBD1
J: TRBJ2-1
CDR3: CASAPGTDRTRGNEQFF
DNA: TGTGCCAGTGCTCCCGGGACAGACCGCACTAGAGGCAATGAGCAGTTCTTC

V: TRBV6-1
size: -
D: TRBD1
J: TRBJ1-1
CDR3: CASNPTGGFTEAFF
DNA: TGTGCCAGCAATCCAACAGGGGGCTTCACTGAAGCTTTCTTT

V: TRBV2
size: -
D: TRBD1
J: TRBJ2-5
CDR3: CASSERAGGRETQYF
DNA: TGTGCCAGCAGTGAAAGGGCAGGGGGCAGGGAGACCCAGTACTTC

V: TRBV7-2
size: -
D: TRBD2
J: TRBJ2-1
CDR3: CASSLSGTSSYNEQFF
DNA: TGTGCCAGCAGCCTTAGCGGGACGAGCTCCTACAATGAGCAGTTCTTC

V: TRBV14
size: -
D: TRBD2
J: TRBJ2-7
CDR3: CASSLLTSVREQYF
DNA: TGTGCCAGCAGCCTTCTGACTAGCGTGAGGGAGCAGTACTTC

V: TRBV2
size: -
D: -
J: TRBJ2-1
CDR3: CASSHRQVQYNEQFF
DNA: TGTGCCAGCAGCCATCGACAGGTCCAATACAATGAGCAGTTCTTC

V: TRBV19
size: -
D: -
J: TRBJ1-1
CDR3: CASSIPSGTLNTEAFF
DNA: TGTGCCAGTAGTATTCCGAGCGGGACCTTAAACACTGAAGCTTTCTTT

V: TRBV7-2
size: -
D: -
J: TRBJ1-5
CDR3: CASSSYMWQPQHF
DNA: TGTGCCAGCAGCTCCTATATGTGGCAGCCCCAGCATTTT

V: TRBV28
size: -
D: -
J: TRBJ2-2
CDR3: CASTQGIGQSNTGELFF
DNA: TGTGCCAGCACCCAAGGGATCGGACAGTCGAACACCGGGGAGCTGTTTTTT

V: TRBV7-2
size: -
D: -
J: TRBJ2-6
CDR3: CASSLGGLYSGANVLTF
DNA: TGTGCCAGCAGCCTAGGCGGGCTGTACTCTGGGGCCAACGTCCTGACTTTC

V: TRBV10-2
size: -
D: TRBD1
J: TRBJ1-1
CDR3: CASSRSGTGGLWTEAFF
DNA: TGCGCCAGCAGCCGTTCCGGGACAGGGGGCTTATGGACTGAAGCTTTCTTT

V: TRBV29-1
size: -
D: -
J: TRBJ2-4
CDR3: CSVGQLAKNIQYF
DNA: TGCAGCGTTGGACAGCTAGCCAAAAACATTCAGTACTTC

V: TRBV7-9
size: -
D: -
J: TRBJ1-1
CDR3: CASSPDKTSNTEAFF
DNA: TGTGCCAGCAGCCCTGACAAAACCTCGAACACTGAAGCTTTCTTT

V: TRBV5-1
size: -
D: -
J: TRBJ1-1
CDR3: CASSLRGGTEAFF
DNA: TGCGCCAGCAGCTTAAGAGGGGGCACTGAAGCTTTCTTT

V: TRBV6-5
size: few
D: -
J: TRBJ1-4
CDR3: CASSYRTAQDEKLFF
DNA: TGTGCCAGCAGTTACCGGACAGCTCAGGATGAAAAACTGTTTTTT

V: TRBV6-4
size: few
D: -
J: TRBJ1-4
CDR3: CASYPQGLNEKLFF
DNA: TGTGCCTCCTATCCTCAGGGTCTTAATGAAAAACTGTTTTTT

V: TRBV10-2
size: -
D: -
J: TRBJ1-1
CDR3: CASRQDREAFF
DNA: TGCGCCAGCAGACAAGACAGGGAAGCTTTCTTT

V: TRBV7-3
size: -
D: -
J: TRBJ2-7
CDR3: CASSLMARADHYEQYF
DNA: TGTGCCAGCAGCTTAATGGCGAGAGCGGACCACTACGAGCAGTACTTC

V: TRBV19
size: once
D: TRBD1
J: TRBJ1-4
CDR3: CASSGQGPRDLRSEKLFF
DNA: TGTGCCAGTAGTGGACAGGGGCCCAGAGACCTTCGATCGGAAAAACTGTTTTTT

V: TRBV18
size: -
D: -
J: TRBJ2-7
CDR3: CASSPEYEQYF
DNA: TGTGCCAGCTCACCAGAGTACGAGCAGTACTTC

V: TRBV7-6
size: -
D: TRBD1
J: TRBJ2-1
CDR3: CASSLVGQGFGEQFF
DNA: TGTGCCAGCAGCTTAGTGGGACAGGGGTTCGGTGAGCAGTTCTTC

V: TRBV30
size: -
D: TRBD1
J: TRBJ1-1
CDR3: CAWRYGTGNTEAFF
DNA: TGTGCCTGGAGGTACGGGACAGGGAACACTGAAGCTTTCTTT

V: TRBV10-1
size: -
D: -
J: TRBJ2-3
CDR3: CASRAGLSDTQYF
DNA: TGCGCCAGCAGGGCAGGGCTCTCAGATACGCAGTATTTT

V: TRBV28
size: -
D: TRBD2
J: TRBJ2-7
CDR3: CASGGGLATLYEQYF
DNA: TGTGCCAGCGGGGGGGGACTAGCGACCTTATACGAGCAGTACTTC

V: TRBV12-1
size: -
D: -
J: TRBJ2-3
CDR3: CASSYGLAATSRTDTQYF
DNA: TGTGCCAGCAGCTACGGACTAGCGGCGACTAGCCGCACAGATACGCAGTATTTT